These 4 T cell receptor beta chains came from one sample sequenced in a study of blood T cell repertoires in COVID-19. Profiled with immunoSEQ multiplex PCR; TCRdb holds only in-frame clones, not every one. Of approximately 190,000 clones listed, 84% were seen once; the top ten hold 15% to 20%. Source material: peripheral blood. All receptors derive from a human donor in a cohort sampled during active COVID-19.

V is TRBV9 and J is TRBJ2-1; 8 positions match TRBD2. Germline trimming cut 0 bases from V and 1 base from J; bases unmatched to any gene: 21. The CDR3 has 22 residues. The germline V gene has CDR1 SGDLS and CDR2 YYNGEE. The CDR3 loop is CASSVGPPPYRLAGHSYNEQFF. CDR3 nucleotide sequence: TGTGCCAGCAGCGTAGGTCCCCCACCATATCGGCTAGCGGGCCATTCCTACAATGAGCAGTTCTTC.

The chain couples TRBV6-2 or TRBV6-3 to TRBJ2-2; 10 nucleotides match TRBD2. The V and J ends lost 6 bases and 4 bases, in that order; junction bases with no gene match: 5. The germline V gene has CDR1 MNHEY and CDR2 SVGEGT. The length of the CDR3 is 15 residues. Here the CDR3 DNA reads TGTGCCAGCAGCCAACTAGCGGGAAGCACCGGGGAGCTGTTTTTT. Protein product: CASSQLAGSTGELFF.

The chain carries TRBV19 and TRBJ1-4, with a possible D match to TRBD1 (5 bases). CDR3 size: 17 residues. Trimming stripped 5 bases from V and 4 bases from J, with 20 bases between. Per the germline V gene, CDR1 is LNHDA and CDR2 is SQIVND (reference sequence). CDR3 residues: CASSRRINRLLNEKLFF. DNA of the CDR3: TGTGCCAGTAGTCGGAGAATTAACAGGCTCCTTAATGAAAAACTGTTTTTT. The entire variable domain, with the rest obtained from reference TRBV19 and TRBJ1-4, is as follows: DGGITQSPKYLFRKEGQNVTLSCEQNLNHDAMYWYRQDPGQGLRLIYYSQIVNDFQKGDIAEGYSVSREKKESFPLTVTSAQKNPTAFYLCASSRRINRLLNEKLFFGSGTQLSVL.

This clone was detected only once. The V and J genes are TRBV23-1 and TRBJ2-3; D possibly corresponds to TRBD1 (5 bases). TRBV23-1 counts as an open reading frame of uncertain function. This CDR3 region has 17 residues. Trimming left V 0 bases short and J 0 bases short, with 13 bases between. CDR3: CASSQSAQGSSTDTQYF. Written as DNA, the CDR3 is TGCGCCAGCAGTCAATCAGCTCAGGGCTCTAGCACAGATACGCAGTATTTT.